Each of the 19 T cell receptor beta chains below was sequenced from the same sample in a study of Ad26.COV2.S vaccination and SARS-CoV-2 variants. Method: immunoSEQ multiplex PCR; TCRdb's copy keeps in-frame clones and lacks some. The data hold hundreds of thousands of clones, with around nine tenths observed a single time. Treatment indicated: some 20 received Ad26.COV2.S at low or high dose, single or two shots; roughly five received placebo; per-sample allocation not given. Sample collection was performed on day 63 after the first vaccine or placebo injection. The starting material was peripheral blood, obtained in a trial of Ad26.COV2.S vaccine versus placebo. These receptors were taken from a person aged 18 to 65 who received the Ad26.COV2.S COVID-19 vaccine or a placebo.

This clone was observed once. The rearrangement links TRBV11-2 to TRBJ1-4; D is possibly TRBD1 (6 bases). This CDR3 is 16 amino acids long. V gave up 1 base and J gave up 2 bases, with 11 bases separating them. In germline, CDR1 is SGHAT, CDR2 FQNNGV. CDR3 amino acids: CASSLGAGATNEKLFF. CDR3 nucleotides: TGTGCCAGCAGCTTAGGGGCGGGGGCGACTAATGAAAAACTGTTTTTT.

The table lists this clone with a few counts. The chain is built from TRBV7-2 and TRBJ1-1, with a weak D call TRBD1 (5 bases). Germline values: CDR1 SGHTA, CDR2 FQGNSA. Trimming shortened V by 8 bases and J by 5 bases, and 15 bases separated the two germline ends. This CDR3 is 13 amino acids long. The DNA of the CDR3 is TGTGCCAGCGGGGAAGCGGGGCTTACTGAAGCTTTCTTT. Translating it yields CASGEAGLTEAFF.

V is TRBV6-5 and J is TRBJ1-1; 7 bases fit TRBD1. Losses at the gene ends were 7 bases for V and 6 bases for J; bases not matched to a gene: 8. The CDR3 has 13 amino acids. CDR1 is MNHEY, CDR2 SVGAGI, per germline. CDR3 DNA sequence: TGTGCCAGCACCCAGGAGGGGGCCTCTGAAGCTTTCTTT. Its protein is CASTQEGASEAFF.

The CDR3 loop is CASSPRTGRNTGELFF. CDR3 nucleotides: TGTGCCAGCAGCCCCCGGACAGGACGGAACACCGGGGAGCTGTTTTTT. V gene TRBV14 combines with J gene TRBJ2-2; 7 bases map to TRBD1. V gave up 4 bases and J gave up 1 base; unmatched junction bases: 6. Germline loops: CDR1 SGHDN, CDR2 FVKESK. The CDR3 runs to 16 residues.

This chain joins TRBV27 and TRBJ2-5; no clear D gene. V dropped 6 bases and J dropped 7 bases, with 9 bases sitting between them. Per the germline V gene, CDR1 is MNHEY and CDR2 is SMNVEV (reference sequence). The CDR3 is made up of 11 amino acids. The CDR3 here is CASRDERTQYF. The CDR3 coding sequence is TGTGCCAGCAGAGACGAGCGGACCCAGTACTTC.

V usage is TRBV5-5 and J usage is TRBJ1-3; maybe TRBD1 (5 bases). CDR3 length: 14 residues. Germline CDR1 is SGHKS and CDR2 is YYEKEE (reference sequence). Between the trimmed V and J ends, which lost 4 bases and 2 bases, there was a span of 10 bases. CDR3 protein: CASSEGIAGNTIYF. The CDR3 DNA is TGTGCCAGCAGCGAGGGGATAGCTGGAAACACCATATATTTT.

This chain connects TRBV9 to TRBJ1-2; no definite D call. CDR1 and CDR2 from the germline V gene are SGDLS and YYNGEE. The CDR3 totals 13 residues. Trimming removed 4 bases at V and 8 bases at J, with 15 bases between. The CDR3 is CASSFGLSGGYTF. CDR3 nucleotide sequence: TGTGCCAGCAGCTTTGGACTCTCGGGGGGCTACACCTTC.

The chain employs TRBV5-1 and TRBJ1-1; 7 positions match TRBD1. The V gene's germline CDR1 is SGHRS and CDR2 YFSETQ. The CDR3 covers 16 residues. V dropped 0 bases and J dropped 0; count of bases not matched to a gene: 5. The CDR3 spells CASSLVTGRMNTEAFF. CDR3 nucleotides: TGCGCCAGCAGCTTGGTGACAGGGCGAATGAACACTGAAGCTTTCTTT.

This chain connects TRBV6-1 to TRBJ2-7; no clear D gene. CDR3 length equals 11 residues. From germline, CDR1 is MNHNS and CDR2 SASEGT. V shed 3 bases and J shed 4 bases, with 4 bases lying between them. The CDR3 sequence: CASSDHYEQYF. In DNA, the CDR3 is TGTGCCAGCAGTGACCATTACGAGCAGTACTTC.

V usage is TRBV27 and J usage is TRBJ1-5; D is unclear. V was shortened by 4 bases and J by 4 bases, with 14 bases between the two germline ends. The germline V gene encodes CDR1 MNHEY and CDR2 SMNVEV (reference sequence). The CDR3 contains 15 residues. Here the CDR3 reads CASSSWGGENQPQHF. The CDR3 nucleotides are TGTGCCAGCAGTTCGTGGGGTGGAGAGAATCAGCCCCAGCATTTT.

This chain uses TRBV7-2 with TRBJ2-7, with 9 nucleotides matching TRBD1. V was pared by 5 bases and J by 4 bases, with 6 bases of the junction left unmatched. The germline V gene has CDR1 SGHTA and CDR2 FQGNSA. CDR3 size: 14 residues. The CDR3 loop reads CASSPRTGEYEQYF. The CDR3 DNA follows: TGTGCCAGCAGCCCCCGGACAGGGGAGTACGAGCAGTACTTC.

The chain links TRBV3-1 (or the pseudogene TRBV3-2) to TRBJ1-6; 8 nucleotides align to TRBD1. The trim removed 1 base at V and 9 bases at J, leaving 5 bases unmatched. Germline values: CDR1 LGHDT, CDR2 YNNKEL (reference sequence). The CDR3 spans 15 residues. CDR3 DNA: TGTGCCAGCAGCCAAGGGGCAGGGGGCGTTTCACCCCTCCACTTT. It yields the protein CASSQGAGGVSPLHF.

Only one count was recorded for this clone. The chain links TRBV28 to TRBJ1-2, with D perhaps TRBD1 (5 bases). Trimming pared 4 bases from V and 6 bases from J, leaving 15 bases between. CDR1 and CDR2 (germline): MDHEN, SYDVKM. The CDR3 runs 14 residues. The CDR3 bases are TGTGCCAGCAGTTCCACGGGGGTTTCCGATGGCTACACCTTC. It translates to CASSSTGVSDGYTF.

This chain uses TRBV15 with TRBJ2-6; D is ambiguous. V dropped 1 base and J dropped 2 bases, with 24 bases sitting between them. The CDR3 extends over 21 amino acids. Germline-derived CDR1 and CDR2 are LNHNV and YYDKDF (reference sequence). This chain's CDR3 is CATSRADKGKIIGAGANVLTF. The DNA for the CDR3 is TGTGCCACCAGCAGAGCGGATAAGGGTAAAATCATAGGCGCTGGGGCCAACGTCCTGACTTTC.

V gene TRBV5-8 combines with J gene TRBJ2-5; 13 bases fit TRBD2. The CDR3 covers 17 residues. CDR1 is SGHTS and CDR2 is YDEGEE in the germline V gene. V gave up 5 bases and J gave up 2 bases; unmatched junction bases: 9. The CDR3 DNA reads TGTGCCAGCAGATCACCGGGACTAGCGGGGCGACAAGAGACCCAGTACTTC. Translated: CASRSPGLAGRQETQYF. The variable domain in full, with the rest retrieved from reference TRBV5-8 and TRBJ2-5, is EAGVTQSPTHLIKTRGQQATLRCSPISGHTSVYWYQQALGLGLQFLLWYDEGEERNRGNFPPRFSGRQFPNYSSELNVNALELEDSALYLCASRSPGLAGRQETQYFGPGTRLLVL.

The chain couples TRBV9 to TRBJ1-4; a weak D match, TRBD1 (5 bases). Trimming shortened V by 0 bases and J by 0 bases, and 12 bases separated the two germline ends. Germline CDR1 SGDLS, CDR2 YYNGEE. The CDR3 loop spans 17 amino acids. This chain's CDR3 is CASSVDPGTATNEKLFF. The CDR3 DNA sequence: TGTGCCAGCAGCGTAGATCCAGGGACCGCAACTAATGAAAAACTGTTTTTT.

J is TRBJ2-5 and V is TRBV30; 8 bases fit TRBD1. The CDR3 covers 14 residues. CDR1 is GTSNPN and CDR2 is SVGIG in the germline V gene (reference sequence). The V and J ends lost 4 bases and 5 bases, in that order; junction bases with no gene match: 9. DNA for the CDR3: TGTGCCTGGATAGGGGGCAGGGGGCTTGAGACCCAGTACTTC. This gives the protein CAWIGGRGLETQYF.

The chain is built from TRBV9 and TRBJ1-6, with no clear D. V lost 2 bases and J 6 bases, leaving 9 bases between the germline ends. The CDR3 totals 14 residues. CDR1 and CDR2 from the germline V gene are SGDLS and YYNGEE. The CDR3 DNA follows: TGTGCCAGCAGCGTTGGAAGGACTAATTCACCCCTCCACTTT. Translated: CASSVGRTNSPLHF.

CDR3 amino acids: CASSQVPSGAVQETQYF. As DNA, the CDR3 is TGTGCCAGCAGCCAAGTCCCTAGCGGGGCCGTCCAAGAGACCCAGTACTTC. The chain combines TRBV3-1 (or the pseudogene TRBV3-2) with TRBJ2-5, with 9 bases that match TRBD2. The CDR3 loop spans 17 amino acids. Germline V lookup: CDR1 LGHDT, CDR2 YNNKEL (reference sequence). V shed 1 base, J shed 1 base, and the junction held 7 bases outside the gene matches.